This is a list of T cell receptor beta chains from one sample in a study of tumor and adjacent non-tumor tissue in lung cancer. MiXCR, run by TCRdb on the multiplex PCR reads, gives a single entry per CDR3 protein. The sample carries about 67,000 distinct CDR3 sequences, around 82% recorded once. What was sequenced was distant non-tumor lung tissue. These receptors came from a man in his sixties with non-small cell lung cancer. Both conserved end residues are part of each CDR3. D genes are given only for firm matches. Clone size is not always given. Where it is, it says once, few, many or a class for expanded clones.

J	size	V	D	DNA	CDR3
TRBJ2-2	-	TRBV28	-	TGTGCCAGCAGTTCGCCCAGTGCAGGGGAGACCGGGGAGCTGTTTTTT	CASSSPSAGETGELFF
TRBJ1-2	-	TRBV6-5	TRBD1	TGTGCCTGTGGAGGGACAGGTGACGGGTATGACTACACCTTC	CACGGTGDGYDYTF
TRBJ1-5	-	TRBV4-1	-	TGCGCCAGCATCGCGGTCGGGGGAGGTAATCAGCCCCAGCATTTT	CASIAVGGGNQPQHF
TRBJ2-1	-	TRBV6-1	-	TGTGCGAGCAGTGAGGAAGTCGTGGTCTACAATGAGAAGTTCTTC	CASSEEVVVYNEKFF
TRBJ2-1	many	TRBV5-1	TRBD1	TGCGCCAGCAGCTTGAGCCAGGGGGTCAATGAGCAGTTCTTC	CASSLSQGVNEQFF
TRBJ2-1	-	TRBV15	TRBD2	TGTGCCACCAGCGACTACCTGCCGGGACTAGAGGACAATGAGCAGTTCTTC	CATSDYLPGLEDNEQFF
TRBJ2-7	-	TRBV6-5	-	TGTGCCAGCAGTTACCAATGGAACTCCTACGAGCAGCACTTC	CASSYQWNSYEQHF
TRBJ2-6	-	TRBV4-2	TRBD1	TGTGCCAGCAGCCAAGAAAGTTGGAGACAGGGGTTTGGGACCAACGTCCTGACTTTC	CASSQESWRQGFGTNVLTF
TRBJ2-2	-	TRBV29-1	-	TGCAACGCGGAGGGGGATAACACCGGGGAGCTCTTTTTT	CNAEGDNTGELFF
TRBJ2-7	-	TRBV28	-	TGTGCCAACTATACTGCACATATTAGACGGAGCTCCTACGAGCGGTACTTC	CANYTAHIRRSSYERYF
TRBJ2-2	-	TRBV29-1	-	TGCAGCGTTTCCCCGGGACAGAACACCGGGGAGCTGTTTTTT	CSVSPGQNTGELFF
TRBJ1-1	many	TRBV12-3/TRBV12-4	-	TGTGCCAGCAGCCCCCGGCAGGGCGGGAACACTGAAGCTTTCTTT	CASSPRQGGNTEAFF
TRBJ1-2	-	TRBV6-1	-	TGTGCCAGCAGTGTCGTAACAAGGGGGGCCTATGGATACACCTTC	CASSVVTRGAYGYTF
TRBJ2-1	many	TRBV6-1	-	TGTGCCAGCAGTGCGACTAGCGCCAGGGGGAATGAGCAGTTCTTC	CASSATSARGNEQFF
TRBJ1-2	-	TRBV29-1	TRBD1	TGCAGAGTTGAGGGGGACAGGCAGGGCTACACCTTC	CRVEGDRQGYTF
TRBJ2-1	many	TRBV5-1	TRBD1	TGCGCCAGCAGCTTGGCCGTGACAGGGGGCAATGAGCAGTTCTTC	CASSLAVTGGNEQFF